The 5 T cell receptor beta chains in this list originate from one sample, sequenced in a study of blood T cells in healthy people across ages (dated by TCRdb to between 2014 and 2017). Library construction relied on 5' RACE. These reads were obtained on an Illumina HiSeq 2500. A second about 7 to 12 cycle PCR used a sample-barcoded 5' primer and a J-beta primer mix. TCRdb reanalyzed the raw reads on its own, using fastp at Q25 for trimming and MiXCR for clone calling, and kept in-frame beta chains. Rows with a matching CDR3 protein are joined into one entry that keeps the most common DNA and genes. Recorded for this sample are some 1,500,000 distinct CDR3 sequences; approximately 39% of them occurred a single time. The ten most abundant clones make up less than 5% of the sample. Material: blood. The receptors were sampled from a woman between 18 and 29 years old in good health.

Here the CDR3 reads CASRPGGLLYNEQFF. The CDR3 DNA reads as TGTGCCAGCAGACCGGGGGGCCTATTATACAATGAGCAGTTCTTC. The chain joins TRBV28 to TRBJ2-1; possibly TRBD2 for D (7 bases). This CDR3 region has 15 residues. The germline CDR1 and CDR2 sequences are MDHEN and SYDVKM. V lost 6 bases and J lost 4, with 16 bases in between. The whole variable domain, filled in from reference TRBV28 and TRBJ2-1, reads DVKVTQSSRYLVKRTGEKVFLECVQDMDHENMFWYRQDPGLGLRLIYFSYDVKMKEKGDIPEGYSVSREKKERFSLILESASTNQTSMYLCASRPGGLLYNEQFFGPGTRLTVL.

The CDR3 nucleotides read TGCGCCAGCAGCCACCCGGGACATACAGCTAACTATGGCTACACCTTC. This translates into CASSHPGHTANYGYTF. V and J are TRBV4-1 and TRBJ1-2; D is perhaps TRBD1 (6 bases). The CDR3 spans 16 residues. V was pared by 3 bases and J by 0 bases, with 14 bases between. The germline V gene has CDR1 MGHRA and CDR2 YSYEKL.

In DNA form, the CDR3 reads TGCAGTACTCAGGGTAGCGGGGGCTACAATGAGCAGTTCTTC. This translates into CSTQGSGGYNEQFF. The chain joins TRBV20-1 to TRBJ2-1; 9 nucleotides match TRBD2. This CDR3 spans 14 amino acids. The germline gives CDR1 DFQATT, CDR2 SNEGSKA (reference sequence). The junction had 8 bases not matched to a gene; V was cut back by 8 bases and J by 3 bases.

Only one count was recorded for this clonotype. As DNA, the CDR3 is TGTGCCAGCAGCTTAACCCGGGACAGGGGGCAAGCTGAAGCTTTCTTT. Translated: CASSLTRDRGQAEAFF. The chain recombines TRBV7-9 with TRBJ1-1, with 12 positions matching TRBD1. The CDR3 has 16 amino acids. Germline V gene sequence: CDR1 SEHNR, CDR2 FQNEAQ (reference sequence). Germline trimming cut 2 bases from V and 6 bases from J; bases unmatched to any gene: 7.

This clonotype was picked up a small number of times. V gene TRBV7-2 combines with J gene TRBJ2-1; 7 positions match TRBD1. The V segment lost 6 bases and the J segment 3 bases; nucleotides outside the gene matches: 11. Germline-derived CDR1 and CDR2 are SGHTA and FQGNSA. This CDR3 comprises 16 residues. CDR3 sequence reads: CASRSRDSPFYNEQFF. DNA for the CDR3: TGTGCCAGCAGGTCCCGGGACAGCCCCTTCTACAATGAGCAGTTCTTC.